The present T cell receptor (beta chain) was sequenced within a study of patients and donors after allogeneic stem cell transplantation. This clonotype was picked up a small number of times. Using its own MiXCR run on the RT-PCR reads, TCRdb lists one record per CDR3 protein. The sample shows some 960,000 distinct CDR3 sequences, more than 15% of them seen only once. The germline CDR1 and CDR2 sequences are MNHEY and SMNVEV (reference sequence). The ends were cut back, 3 bases at V and 0 bases at J, with 4 bases in the middle. This CDR3 comprises 13 residues. This TCR was recovered from a human donor who was either an allogeneic HSCT recipient or a stem cell or donor lymphocyte infusion donor (not recorded which). It is not recorded whose cells these are; they may come from a transplant donor. The source material was blood, either unsorted or a sorted T cell fraction (not recorded which). The V gene is TRBV27, the J gene TRBJ2-3; D not resolved. CDR3 region: CASSFMSTDTQYF. The CDR3, as DNA: TGTGCCAGCAGTTTTATGAGCACAGATACGCAGTATTTT.